This T cell receptor (beta chain) was obtained from a study of T cell changes during pregnancy in multiple sclerosis. V lost 3 bases and J lost 0, with 15 bases in between. The CDR3 length is 16 residues. Germline CDR1 KGHSH, CDR2 LQKENI. Method: immunoSEQ multiplex PCR; TCRdb's copy keeps in-frame clones and lacks some. The data contain about 39,000 clones, around four fifths of them singletons. This receptor was identified in a female donor with multiple sclerosis, enrolled in a pregnancy study. The material sequenced was CD4+ T cells from peripheral blood mononuclear cells, taken before pregnancy. V gene TRBV18 combines with J gene TRBJ2-7; tentatively, D is TRBD1 (6 bases). The CDR3, as DNA: TGTGCCAGCTCACCCAGAGGGACACAGAGCTCCTACGAGCAGTACTTC. Residues: CASSPRGTQSSYEQYF.